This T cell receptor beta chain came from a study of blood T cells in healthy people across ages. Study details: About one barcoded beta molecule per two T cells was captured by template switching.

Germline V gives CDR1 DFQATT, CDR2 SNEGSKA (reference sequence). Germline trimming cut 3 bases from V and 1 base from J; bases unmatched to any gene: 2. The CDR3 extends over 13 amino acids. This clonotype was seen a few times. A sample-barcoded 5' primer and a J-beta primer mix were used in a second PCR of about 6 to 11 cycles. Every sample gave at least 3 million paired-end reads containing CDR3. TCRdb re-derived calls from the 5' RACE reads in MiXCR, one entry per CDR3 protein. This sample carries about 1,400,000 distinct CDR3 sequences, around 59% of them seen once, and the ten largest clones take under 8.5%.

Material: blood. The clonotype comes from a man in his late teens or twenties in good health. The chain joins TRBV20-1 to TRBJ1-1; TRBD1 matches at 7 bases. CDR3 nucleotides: TGCAGTGCTAGTGGGGACAGGAACACTGAAGCTTTCTTT. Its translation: CSASGDRNTEAFF.